These 9 T cell receptor beta chains came from one sample sequenced in a study of Graves' ophthalmopathy and Graves' hyperthyroidism. For repertoire sequencing, the TCR beta CDR3 regions were amplified from RNA transcripts. An opening RT-PCR round employed HTBI primers and preceded a second-round multiplex PCR. TCRdb re-analysed the multiplex PCR reads in MiXCR, keeping a single row per CDR3 protein. The data hold 150,000 to 200,000 distinct CDR3 sequences, with 30% to 45% observed a single time. Sequenced sample: peripheral blood. These receptors were taken from a man aged 30 to 45 with Graves' ophthalmopathy.

There are many counts of this clonotype. The rearrangement uses TRBV30 and TRBJ1-1; no clear D gene. The V gene's germline CDR1 is GTSNPN and CDR2 SVGIG (reference sequence). The CDR3 totals 12 residues. Trimming took 0 bases from V and 11 from J, leaving 13 bases between them. CDR3 residues: CAWSVWEFDAFF. As DNA, the CDR3 is TGTGCCTGGAGTGTGTGGGAATTCGACGCTTTCTTT.

This clonotype was detected ten times or more. This sequence joins TRBV5-1 and TRBJ2-7, with no clear D. Trimming removed 0 bases at V and 6 bases at J, with 13 bases between. Germline CDR1 is SGHRS and CDR2 is YFSETQ. CDR3 size: 14 residues. CDR3 coding DNA: TGCGCCAGCAGCTTGGGACCTCGCGGCCCCGAGCAGTACTTC. It translates to CASSLGPRGPEQYF.

As concerns this clonotype: One end of the junction is discordant with germline, which a read error may explain. The CDR3 sequence is CASSWTSGGVSF. The CDR3 DNA follows: TGTGCCAGCAGTTGGACTAGCGGGGGAGTATCGTTC. The chain carries TRBV6-2 or TRBV6-3 and TRBJ2-7; 13 bases agree with TRBD2. Germline CDR1 is MNHEY and CDR2 is SVGEGT. This CDR3 is 12 amino acids long.

V and J are TRBV6-5 and TRBJ2-7, with 13 nucleotides matching TRBD2. This CDR3 spans 17 amino acids. Germline V lookup: CDR1 MNHEY, CDR2 SVGAGI. V shed 4 bases, J shed 5 bases, and the junction held 11 bases outside the gene matches. Here the CDR3 reads CASSSLLKLAGGNEQYF. CDR3 DNA: TGTGCCAGCAGTTCCCTCCTTAAACTAGCGGGAGGGAACGAGCAGTACTTC.

V and J are TRBV7-2 and TRBJ2-7, with D unclear. Germline lookup yields CDR1 SGHTA and CDR2 FQGNSA. Trimming removed 5 bases from V and 3 bases from J, with 17 bases in between. The CDR3 is 15 amino acids. The CDR3 DNA reads TGTGCCAGCAGCCCCCCCGAGGCGGCCGGCTACGAGCAGTACTTC. Translated, it gives CASSPPEAAGYEQYF.

The chain couples TRBV7-3 to TRBJ2-7, with 9 positions matching TRBD2. V was pared by 1 base and J by 2 bases, with 18 bases of the junction left unmatched. The germline V gene has CDR1 SGHTA and CDR2 FQGTGA. There are 20 residues in the CDR3. Written as DNA, the CDR3 is TGTGCCAGCAGCTTAAGGGAGAGCCAAACTCTAGCGGGAACACCCTACGAGCAGTACTTC. Protein: CASSLRESQTLAGTPYEQYF.

V gene TRBV19 combines with J gene TRBJ1-3; D ambiguous. CDR1 LNHDA and CDR2 SQIVND come from the germline V gene (reference sequence). V lost 7 bases and J lost 2, with 9 bases in between. The CDR3 length is 13 residues. The CDR3 is CASISVTGNTIYF. Here the CDR3 DNA reads TGTGCCAGTATATCGGTCACTGGAAACACCATATATTTT.

This chain connects TRBV30 to TRBJ1-2; 8 bases are a match to TRBD1. After removal of 7 bases from V and 5 bases from J, the junction contained 9 bases not matched to a gene. The CDR3 loop spans 13 amino acids. The V gene's germline CDR1 is GTSNPN and CDR2 SVGIG (reference sequence). The CDR3 sequence: CASDRGGEYGYTF. For the CDR3, the DNA is TGTGCCTCAGACAGGGGAGGCGAATATGGCTACACCTTC.

This clonotype has more than one count but fewer than ten. The chain recombines TRBV24-1 with TRBJ2-2, with D possibly being TRBD2 (6 bases). The CDR3 extends over 16 amino acids. In germline, CDR1 is KGHDR, CDR2 SFDVKD. Trimming removed 1 base from V and 0 bases from J, with 8 bases in between. DNA of the CDR3: TGTGCCACCAGTGATTTTGGCGGGACGAACACCGGGGAGCTGTTTTTT. Residues: CATSDFGGTNTGELFF.